A single T cell receptor (beta chain) is shown here with its context. Its specificity is unknown. CDR3 size: 14 residues. Between the trimmed V and J ends, which lost 0 bases and 4 bases, there was a span of 10 bases. Germline lookup yields CDR1 SGHDT and CDR2 YYEEEE. Libraries were prepared by immunoSEQ multiplex PCR; TCRdb keeps only in-frame clonotypes and omits some of them. The table lists over 110,000 clones, roughly 86% of them singletons. The source of the sample is a study of cytomegalovirus exposure and HLA in healthy donors. Study background: A later analysis reported the same platform for the 110 or so validation repertoires and the 500 to 700 first-cohort repertoires. Study findings and constraints: The finding came from a later analysis; first-cohort TCR clusters tended to co-occur in the 110 or so validation repertoires.

Separate from the approximately 700-subject first cohort was the roughly 120-subject validation cohort, to which the donors belonged. The sequenced material came from PBMCs. This clonotype was sampled from a man younger than 30 in good health and CMV-seropositive. This chain connects TRBV5-6 to TRBJ1-2; no definite D call. CDR3 amino acids: CASSLDTVSYGYTF. CDR3 coding DNA: TGTGCCAGCAGCTTGGACACAGTATCCTATGGCTACACCTTC.